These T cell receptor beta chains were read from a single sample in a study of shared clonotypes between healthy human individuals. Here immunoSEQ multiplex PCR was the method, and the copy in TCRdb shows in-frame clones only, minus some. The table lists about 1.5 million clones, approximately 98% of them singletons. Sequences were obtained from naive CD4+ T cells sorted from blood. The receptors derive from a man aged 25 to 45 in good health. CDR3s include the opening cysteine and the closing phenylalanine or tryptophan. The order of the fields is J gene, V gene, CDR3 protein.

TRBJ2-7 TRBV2 CASSYGHAEGF
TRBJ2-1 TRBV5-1 CASSPRQGSYNEQFF
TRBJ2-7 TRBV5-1 CASSLGDRDSYEQYF
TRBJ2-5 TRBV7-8 CASRPLRGAPETQYF
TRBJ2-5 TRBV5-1 CASSVGLAGDETQYF
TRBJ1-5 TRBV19 CASSRLYRASNQPQHF
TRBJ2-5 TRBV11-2 CASSLGVRQETQYF
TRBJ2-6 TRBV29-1 CSVEDTSGANVLTF
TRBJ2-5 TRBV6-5 CASSRRQGKETQYF
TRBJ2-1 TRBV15 CATSRHKGLAGESEQFF
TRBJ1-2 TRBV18 CASSPLPGGTYGYTF
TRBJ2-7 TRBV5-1 CASSDRIVGEQYF
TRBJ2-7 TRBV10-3 CAISGTESGHEQYF
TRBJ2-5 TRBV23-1 CASSQDARETQYF
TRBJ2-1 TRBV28 CASSSPPEQFF
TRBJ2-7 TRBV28 CASRWTSGEQYF
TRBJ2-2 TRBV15 CATSRQGLAGTGELFF
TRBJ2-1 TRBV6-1 CASNAAPNEQFF
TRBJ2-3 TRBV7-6 CASSLAVGGFRTDTQYF
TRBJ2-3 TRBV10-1 CASSEGRGLVAQYF
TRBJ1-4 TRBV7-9 CASSPLSSGGLWEKLFF
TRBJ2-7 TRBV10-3 CAIRTQSGRLAGAYF
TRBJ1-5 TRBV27 CASLIGTGNSQPQHF
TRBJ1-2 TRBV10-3 CAISEGTSLDYGYTF
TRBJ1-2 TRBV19 CASSIERDYGYTF
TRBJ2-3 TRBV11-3 CASSSHQILAGALYTQYF
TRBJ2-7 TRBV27 CASSPRGTSGRHYEQYF
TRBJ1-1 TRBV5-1 CASSWGPGDTEAFF
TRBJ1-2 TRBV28 CASHAGTGVYGYTF
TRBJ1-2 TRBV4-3 CASSATGSYGYTF
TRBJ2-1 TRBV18 CASSPLRWNEQFF
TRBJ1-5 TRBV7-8 CASSPLGALGNQPQHF
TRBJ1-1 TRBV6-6 CASSSTGTDTEAFF
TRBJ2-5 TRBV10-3 CAISEVAGMAETQYF
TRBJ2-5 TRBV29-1 CSVDQQETQYF
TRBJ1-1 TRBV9 CASSVFYGGATEAFF
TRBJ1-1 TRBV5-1 CASSLGDRGVTEAFF
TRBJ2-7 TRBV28 CASKSTGRVEQYF
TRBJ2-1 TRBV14 CASSQAGEVNEQFF
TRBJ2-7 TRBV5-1 CASSRMRETFYEQYF
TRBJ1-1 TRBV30 CAWSVGGPEAFF
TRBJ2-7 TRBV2 CASRAGTSLAEQYF
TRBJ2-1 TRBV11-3 CASSSGAALSYNEQFF
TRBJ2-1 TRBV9 CASSGDSAYNEQFF
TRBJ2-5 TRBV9 CASSGPRREKQETQYF
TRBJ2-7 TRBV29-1 CSVKQGNEQYF
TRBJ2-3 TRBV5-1 CASSPRDGTDTQYF
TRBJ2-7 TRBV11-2 CASGKTSGTSYEQYF
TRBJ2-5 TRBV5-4 CASSSLGETQYF
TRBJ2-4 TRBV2 CASREPAGGNIQYF
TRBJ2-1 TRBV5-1 CATQKGQDHNEQFF
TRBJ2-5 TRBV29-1 CSVGSLAEETQYF
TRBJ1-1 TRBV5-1 CASSLDGQGQTEAFF
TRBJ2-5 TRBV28 CASSPGTSGKETQYF